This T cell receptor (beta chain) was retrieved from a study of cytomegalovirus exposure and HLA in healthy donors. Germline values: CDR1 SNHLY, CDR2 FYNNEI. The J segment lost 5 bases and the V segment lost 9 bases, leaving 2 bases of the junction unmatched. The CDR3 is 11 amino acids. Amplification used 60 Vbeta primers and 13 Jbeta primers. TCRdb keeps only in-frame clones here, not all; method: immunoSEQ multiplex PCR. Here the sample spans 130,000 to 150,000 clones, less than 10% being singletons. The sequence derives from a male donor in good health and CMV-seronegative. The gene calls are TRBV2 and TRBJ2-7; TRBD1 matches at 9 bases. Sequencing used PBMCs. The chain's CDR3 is CARGQGNEQYF. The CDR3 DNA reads TGTGCCAGGGGACAGGGAAACGAGCAGTACTTC.